This TCR beta chain was sequenced during a study of T cells of healthy individuals. One entry per CDR3 protein results from TCRdb running MiXCR on the 5' RACE reads. The sample has approximately 100,000 distinct CDR3 sequences, approximately 15% seen once. Between the trimmed V and J ends, which lost 5 bases and 1 base, there was a span of 11 bases. The CDR3 is 14 amino acids. Germline CDR1 reads MNHEY; CDR2 reads SVGAGI. This rearrangement joins TRBV6-5 to TRBJ1-1; D uncertain. The clonotype comes from a human donor in good health. CDR3 DNA: TGTGCCAGCAGTAATGAGGTTTCGAACACTGAAGCTTTCTTT. Protein: CASSNEVSNTEAFF.